Listed here are 18 T cell receptor beta chains from one sample, sequenced in a study of T cell responses to AZD1222 COVID-19 vaccine. This table comes from immunoSEQ multiplex PCR, and its TCRdb copy is limited to in-frame clones, with some not included. The sample shows around 180,000 clones, roughly 93% of them seen only once. Sample: peripheral blood, taken on day 0 of AZD1222 vaccination. The receptors come from an adult in good health.

The chain combines TRBV13 with TRBJ2-7; D is ambiguous. Germline-derived CDR1 and CDR2 are PRHDT and FYEKMQ (reference sequence). This CDR3 comprises 14 residues. Trimming stripped 0 bases from V and 5 bases from J, with 11 bases between. CDR3 sequence (DNA): TGTGCCAGCAGCTTAGGCAAGCCATCCAACGAGCAGTACTTC. Translating gives CASSLGKPSNEQYF.

The rearrangement links TRBV29-1 to TRBJ1-3; 9 bases align to TRBD1. Germline values: CDR1 SQVTM, CDR2 ANQGSEA. With V trimmed by 4 bases and J by 1 base, 8 bases remained unmatched. CDR3 length: 16 residues. CDR3 sequence (DNA): TGCAGCGTTGTTCTGGACAGGGGACTGTCTGGAAACACCATATATTTT. This gives the protein CSVVLDRGLSGNTIYF.

The V gene is TRBV7-9, the J gene TRBJ1-1, with a possible D match to TRBD1 (5 bases). CDR3 length: 13 amino acids. V gave up 3 bases and J gave up 3 bases, with 8 bases separating them. Per germline, CDR1 SEHNR and CDR2 FQNEAQ (reference sequence). The CDR3 DNA follows: TGTGCCAGCAGCTTTGGGACCCACACTGAAGCTTTCTTT. The encoded protein is CASSFGTHTEAFF.

V and J are TRBV14 and TRBJ1-2; the match to TRBD1 covers 7 bases. The CDR3 is 17 residues long. V lost 4 bases to trimming and J lost 6 bases; unmatched junction nucleotides: 17. Germline assignment: CDR1 SGHDN and CDR2 FVKESK. The CDR3 sequence is CASSREGQTRVGHGYTF. The CDR3, as DNA: TGTGCCAGCAGCCGGGAGGGACAGACTCGCGTCGGCCATGGCTACACCTTC.

The V call is TRBV19, the J call TRBJ1-1; D might be TRBD1 (5 bases). CDR3 length: 17 amino acids. V lost 3 bases and J 0 bases, leaving 17 bases between the germline ends. Germline lookup yields CDR1 LNHDA and CDR2 SQIVND (reference sequence). CDR3 DNA sequence: TGTGCCAGTAGTATGTTAGGGGTCCGCCCTCTGAACACTGAAGCTTTCTTT. It translates to CASSMLGVRPLNTEAFF.

The chain carries TRBV7-8 and TRBJ2-5; a possible D gene is TRBD1 (6 bases). Germline assignment: CDR1 SGHVS and CDR2 FQNEAQ. The CDR3 is 14 amino acids. V was pared by 5 bases and J by 4 bases, with 14 bases between. CDR3 residues: CASSALQGRETQYF. The DNA for the CDR3 is TGTGCCAGCAGCGCCTTACAGGGTAGAGAGACCCAGTACTTC.

The chain's CDR3 is CASSLGTGSGGSAFF. Written as DNA, the CDR3 is TGTGCCAGCAGCTTAGGGACAGGGTCCGGAGGGTCCGCTTTCTTT. This sequence joins TRBV7-9 and TRBJ1-1; TRBD1 agrees at 8 bases. CDR3 size: 15 residues. J was trimmed by 11 bases and V by 1 base; bases with no gene match: 12. Germline V gives CDR1 SEHNR, CDR2 FQNEAQ (reference sequence).

This clone was found once. V usage is TRBV28 and J usage is TRBJ2-1, with D perhaps matching TRBD2 (5 bases). This CDR3 has 12 amino acids. The V end was cut by 4 bases, the J end by 6 bases, with 7 bases between. CDR1 and CDR2 from the germline V gene are MDHEN and SYDVKM. CDR3 amino acids: CASSWTRNEQFF. The CDR3, as DNA: TGTGCCAGCAGTTGGACTCGCAATGAGCAGTTCTTC.

The chain links TRBV11-2 to TRBJ1-6, with TRBD1 matching over 12 bases. There are 19 residues in the CDR3. Per germline, CDR1 SGHAT and CDR2 FQNNGV. Trimming removed 2 bases from V and 3 bases from J; junction bases left unmatched: 8. The chain's CDR3 is CASSLWGTGGADYNSPLHF. The CDR3 DNA is TGTGCCAGCAGCTTATGGGGGACAGGGGGCGCAGACTATAATTCACCCCTCCACTTT. The full variable domain, in which reference TRBV11-2 and TRBJ1-6 provide the parts outside the CDR3, is EAGVAQSPRYKIIEKRQSVAFWCNPISGHATLYWYQQILGQGPKLLIQFQNNGVVDDSQLPKDRFSAERLKGVDSTLKIQPAKLEDSAVYLCASSLWGTGGADYNSPLHFGNGTRLTVT.

As concerns this clone: An end of the junction does not agree with germline; a read error may underlie this. The gene calls are TRBV4-1 and TRBJ2-3; D possibly matches TRBD1 or TRBD2 (5 bases each). Germline lookup yields CDR1 MGHRA and CDR2 YSYEKL. CDR3 size: 13 residues. CDR3 in DNA: TGCGCCAGCAGCCAAGGGTGGGGGTTTACCTCCAGTTTT. Protein sequence: CASSQGWGFTSSF.

J is TRBJ1-2 and V is TRBV10-2; 9 bases line up with TRBD1. This CDR3 is built from 13 residues. V lost 9 bases and J lost 8; bases outside the gene matches: 10. Germline V gene lookup returns CDR1 WSHSY and CDR2 SAAADI. CDR3 region: CASSTGGFQGYTF. As DNA, the CDR3 is TGCGCCAGTTCGACAGGGGGTTTTCAGGGCTACACCTTC.

The gene calls are TRBV11-2 and TRBJ2-3; weak D call: TRBD2 (5 bases). Trimming removed 5 bases from V and 3 bases from J, with 9 bases in between. This CDR3 comprises 13 residues. The germline V gene has CDR1 SGHAT and CDR2 FQNNGV. This CDR3 reads CASSPIATDTQYF. In DNA, the CDR3 is TGTGCCAGCAGCCCGATAGCGACAGATACGCAGTATTTT.

The chain links TRBV9 to TRBJ2-4; TRBD2 matches 7 bases. With V trimmed by 0 bases and J by 10 bases, 10 bases remained unmatched. This CDR3 is built from 15 residues. Germline lookup yields CDR1 SGDLS and CDR2 YYNGEE. The CDR3 DNA sequence: TGTGCCAGCAGCGTAGAGGTAGGGACTAACGGGATTCAGTACTTC. Its protein is CASSVEVGTNGIQYF.

The CDR3 spells CASSEGGLQRGYNEQFF. For the CDR3, the DNA is TGTGCCAGCAGTGAAGGAGGACTTCAACGAGGGTACAATGAGCAGTTCTTC. The chain recombines TRBV6-1 with TRBJ2-1, with a weak D call TRBD2 (5 bases). CDR3 length: 17 residues. The germline V gene encodes CDR1 MNHNS and CDR2 SASEGT. With 1 base removed from V and 4 bases from J, the gap between germline ends came to 17 bases.

This clone was detected once. The chain carries TRBV11-2 and TRBJ1-5; 8 nucleotides match TRBD1. The CDR3 extends over 12 amino acids. The J segment lost 12 bases and the V segment lost 5 bases, leaving 6 bases of the junction unmatched. Germline V gives CDR1 SGHAT, CDR2 FQNNGV. CDR3 sequence: CASSHDRGGQHF. CDR3 nucleotide sequence: TGTGCCAGCAGCCACGACAGGGGCGGCCAGCATTTT. Drawing the rest from reference TRBV11-2 and TRBJ1-5, the complete variable domain is EAGVAQSPRYKIIEKRQSVAFWCNPISGHATLYWYQQILGQGPKLLIQFQNNGVVDDSQLPKDRFSAERLKGVDSTLKIQPAKLEDSAVYLCASSHDRGGQHFGDGTRLSIL.

The rearrangement uses TRBV7-6 and TRBJ2-3, with 8 bases lining up with TRBD1. CDR1 SGHVS and CDR2 FNYEAQ come from the germline V gene. The CDR3 contains 16 residues. V dropped 5 bases and J dropped 4; count of bases not matched to a gene: 11. The CDR3 DNA reads TGTGCCAGCAGCCGATACCGGACAGGGTTAGCAGATACGCAGTATTTT. Protein product: CASSRYRTGLADTQYF.

CDR3 nucleotides: TGTGCCAGCAGTTACACCGGGAACAGGGGCGATGAGCAGTTCTTC. Translating gives CASSYTGNRGDEQFF. The chain carries TRBV28 and TRBJ2-1; 7 bases match TRBD1. Germline CDR1 MDHEN, CDR2 SYDVKM. The CDR3 length is 15 residues. J lost 8 bases, V lost 4 bases, and 11 bases had no gene match.

The chain uses TRBV25-1 and TRBJ2-5; 8 bases agree with TRBD2. Trimming cost V 1 base and J 4 bases; bases outside gene matches: 5. There are 15 residues in the CDR3. CDR1 MGHDK and CDR2 SYGVNS come from the germline V gene. The CDR3 spells CASSEFRRGGETQYF. The CDR3 DNA is TGTGCCAGCAGTGAATTTCGACGGGGGGGAGAGACCCAGTACTTC. The full variable domain, completed using reference TRBV25-1 and TRBJ2-5, is EADIYQTPRYLVIGTGKKITLECSQTMGHDKMYWYQQDPGMELHLIHYSYGVNSTEKGDLSSESTVSRIRTEHFPLTLESARPSHTSQYLCASSEFRRGGETQYFGPGTRLLVL.